This entry concerns a single T cell receptor beta chain. Its antigen is undetermined. TCRdb's table, derived via immunoSEQ multiplex PCR, lists solely in-frame clones and lacks some. Of about 3,400 clones in the sample, about two thirds were seen once. Noted time point: 4-8 weeks after completion of therapy. The sample is drawn from a study of T cell therapy after organ transplantation. Across the whole study: Short-term post-therapy samples: blood collected 4 to 8 weeks after completing therapy. Study conclusions and caveats: In nonresponders, large pretherapy expansions changed minimally after therapy. Post-therapy CD8 clonality change correlated inversely with pretherapy clonality.

The germline V gene encodes CDR1 MNHNS and CDR2 SASEGT. The CDR3 length is 20 residues. V shed 2 bases and J 3 bases; nucleotides not matched to a gene: 15. The starting material was CD8+ T cells from blood, obtained after autologous CMV-specific T cell therapy. The chain couples TRBV6-1 to TRBJ2-1, with TRBD2 matching over 11 bases. The source of this sequence is a human patient who had received a solid organ transplant and had CMV disease. Some T cells here may be from the graft donor. The CDR3 spells CASSEWGGFTGTSGYNEQFF. CDR3 DNA: TGTGCCAGCAGTGAATGGGGTGGGTTTACCGGGACTAGCGGCTACAATGAGCAGTTCTTC.